The 32 T cell receptor beta chains in this list originate from one sample, sequenced in a study of Ad26.COV2.S vaccination and SARS-CoV-2 variants. Sequenced by immunoSEQ multiplex PCR; TCRdb stores in-frame clones only, minus some. The table records hundreds of thousands of clones, roughly 89% of them present only once. The sample's treatment: about 20 received Ad26.COV2.S at low or high dose, single or two shots; roughly 5 received placebo; per-sample allocation not given. The investigators took samples on day 63 after the first vaccine or placebo injection. The source material was peripheral blood, sampled in a trial of Ad26.COV2.S vaccine versus placebo. The source of these receptors is a person aged 18 to 59 who received the Ad26.COV2.S COVID-19 vaccine or a placebo.

In its sample, this clone was seen once. The V gene is TRBV20-1, the J gene TRBJ2-2; no firm D call. There are 11 residues in the CDR3. Germline assignment: CDR1 DFQATT and CDR2 SNEGSKA (reference sequence). V gave up 6 bases and J gave up 5 bases, with 7 bases separating them. In nucleotides, the CDR3 is TGCAGTGCCCTAGGGACCGGGGAGCTGTTTTTT. This sequence encodes CSALGTGELFF.

The rearrangement uses TRBV24-1 and TRBJ2-2, with 10 bases matching TRBD2. The CDR3 contains 17 residues. After removal of 4 bases from V and 3 bases from J, the junction contained 7 bases not matched to a gene. Germline loops: CDR1 KGHDR, CDR2 SFDVKD. The chain's CDR3 is CATSDVGTSAYTGELFF. The CDR3 DNA reads as TGTGCCACCAGTGACGTCGGGACTAGCGCGTACACCGGGGAGCTGTTTTTT.

The chain joins TRBV2 to TRBJ1-2; D unresolved. The CDR3 loop spans 11 amino acids. V dropped 7 bases and J dropped 5 bases, with 8 bases sitting between them. In germline, CDR1 is SNHLY, CDR2 FYNNEI. The CDR3 is CASTLEYGYTF. As DNA, the CDR3 is TGTGCCAGCACTCTAGAATATGGCTACACCTTC. Based on the CDR3 plus reference TRBV2 and TRBJ1-2, the full variable domain is EPEVTQTPSHQVTQMGQEVILRCVPISNHLYFYWYRQILGQKVEFLVSFYNNEISEKSEIFDDQFSVERPDGSNFTLKIRSTKLEDSAMYFCASTLEYGYTFGSGTRLTVV.

V gene TRBV5-6 combines with J gene TRBJ1-4; 9 bases are shared with TRBD1. V lost 4 bases, J lost 8 bases, and 3 bases stayed unmatched. Germline CDR1 SGHDT, CDR2 YYEEEE. The CDR3 runs 13 residues. CDR3 sequence (DNA): TGTGCCAGCAGCGTGGGACAGGGCGAAAAACTGTTTTTT. Residues: CASSVGQGEKLFF.

J is TRBJ2-7 and V is TRBV18, with 8 bases that match TRBD1. Looked up from germline, CDR1 is KGHSH and CDR2 is LQKENI. This CDR3 is built from 14 residues. J was trimmed by 2 bases and V by 6 bases; bases with no gene match: 6. The CDR3 DNA sequence: TGTGCCAGCTCCTTCCGGGACAGGCCCTACGAGCAGTACTTC. Amino acid sequence: CASSFRDRPYEQYF.

The CDR3 spells CASSVAIAYEQYF. CDR3 bases: TGTGCCAGCAGCGTTGCCATCGCCTACGAGCAGTACTTC. The J gene is TRBJ2-7, the V gene TRBV12-3 or TRBV12-4; the D is unclear. Between the trimmed V and J ends, which lost 6 bases and 2 bases, there was a span of 11 bases. This CDR3 is 13 amino acids long.

V gene TRBV27 combines with J gene TRBJ2-7; possible D gene TRBD2, 5 bases. The CDR3 extends over 13 amino acids. Trimming removed 2 bases from V and 2 bases from J, with 7 bases in between. CDR1 is MNHEY, CDR2 SMNVEV, per germline (reference sequence). The DNA of the CDR3 is TGTGCCAGCAGTTTAGAAGCGGCCTACGAGCAGTACTTC. This codes for CASSLEAAYEQYF.

The CDR3 nucleotides are TGTGCCAGCAGCTTATCTTGGGGGGAGCTGGAGACCCAGTACTTC. It translates to CASSLSWGELETQYF. The V gene is TRBV7-2, the J gene TRBJ2-5; possible D gene TRBD2, 6 bases. V lost 2 bases to trimming and J lost 5 bases, with 15 bases between them. CDR1 SGHTA and CDR2 FQGNSA come from the germline V gene. The CDR3 runs to 15 residues. Full variable domain (outside the CDR3, taken from reference TRBV7-2 and TRBJ2-5): GAGVSQSPSNKVTEKGKDVELRCDPISGHTALYWYRQSLGQGLEFLIYFQGNSAPDKSGLPSDRFSAERTGGSVSTLTIQRTQQEDSAVYLCASSLSWGELETQYFGPGTRLLVL.

This chain uses TRBV27 with TRBJ2-5; D remains unclear. The CDR3 extends over 11 amino acids. V lost 10 bases and J lost 4, with 10 bases in between. Per the germline V gene, CDR1 is MNHEY and CDR2 is SMNVEV (reference sequence). For the CDR3, the DNA is TGTGCCACCCTCAACGGAGAGACCCAGTACTTC. Residues: CATLNGETQYF.

Comments on this clone: Other nucleotide sequences in the sample specify the same CDR3. The chain combines TRBV29-1 with TRBJ1-5; TRBD1 might be the D (5 bases). The CDR3 contains 12 residues. V was clipped by 6 bases and J by 4 bases, with 10 bases between them. The germline CDR1 and CDR2 sequences are SQVTM and ANQGSEA. The CDR3 bases are TGCAGCGTGGGGGGAGGGAATCAGCCCCAGCATTTT. Its translation is CSVGGGNQPQHF.

This chain links TRBV4-2 with TRBJ1-2; D may be TRBD1 (6 bases). Germline CDR1 and CDR2: LGHNA and YNFKEQ. Trimming removed 7 bases at V and 5 bases at J, with 17 bases between. This CDR3 has 14 residues. DNA of the CDR3: TGTGCCAGCACCCCGGCCAGGGGAGATTATGGCTACACCTTC. This gives the protein CASTPARGDYGYTF.

The chain links TRBV7-9 to TRBJ2-7; D possibly corresponds to TRBD1 (6 bases). The CDR3 runs 13 residues. Germline V lookup: CDR1 SEHNR, CDR2 FQNEAQ (reference sequence). The ends were cut back, 5 bases at V and 4 bases at J, with 12 bases in the middle. The DNA for the CDR3 is TGTGCCAGCAGCCGCAGGGGTTCTTACGAGCAGTACTTC. This codes for CASSRRGSYEQYF.

The chain employs TRBV5-6 and TRBJ1-5; 10 bases are a match to TRBD1. The CDR3 has 14 amino acids. The germline V gene encodes CDR1 SGHDT and CDR2 YYEEEE. Unmatched junction bases numbered 5, after V lost 4 bases and J lost 7 bases. The CDR3 nucleotides are TGTGCCAGCAGCCGAGGACAGGGGGAGCAGCCCCAGCATTTT. Translated: CASSRGQGEQPQHF.

This chain joins TRBV6-2 or TRBV6-3 and TRBJ1-2; TRBD1 matches 7 bases. The CDR3 is made up of 14 amino acids. With V trimmed by 4 bases and J by 5 bases, 7 bases remained unmatched. CDR1 and CDR2 (germline): MNHEY, SVGEGT. In DNA form, the CDR3 reads TGTGCCAGCAGTTTTGACAGGGCCACTTATGGCTACACCTTC. The encoded protein is CASSFDRATYGYTF.

A few counts support this clone. The chain joins TRBV11-3 to TRBJ2-1, with a weak D call TRBD2 (5 bases). The CDR3 is 14 amino acids. Germline V gene lookup returns CDR1 SGHNT and CDR2 YENEEA. The V and J ends lost 5 bases and 10 bases respectively, with 18 bases between them. The CDR3 loop is CASSPRAAGLEQFF. CDR3 DNA: TGTGCCAGCAGCCCCCGGGCCGCGGGCCTCGAGCAGTTCTTC.

This chain connects TRBV6-5 to TRBJ1-2, with a tentative D call TRBD1 (6 bases). Germline CDR1 reads MNHEY; CDR2 reads SVGAGI. V dropped 8 bases and J dropped 5 bases, with 21 bases sitting between them. This CDR3 is built from 15 residues. In DNA form, the CDR3 reads TGTGCCAGCTACTCACCAGGGGAAGACCCATATGGCTACACCTTC. It translates to CASYSPGEDPYGYTF.

This chain uses TRBV19 with TRBJ1-5; D gene uncertain. This CDR3 comprises 14 residues. Trimming cost V 3 bases and J 7 bases, with 13 bases left between them. The V gene's germline CDR1 is LNHDA and CDR2 SQIVND (reference sequence). As DNA, the CDR3 is TGTGCCAGTAGTATGGGGAGTTCTACACAGCCCCAGCATTTT. This codes for CASSMGSSTQPQHF.

V gene TRBV5-1 combines with J gene TRBJ2-3; D unclear. This CDR3 comprises 13 residues. CDR1 SGHRS and CDR2 YFSETQ come from the germline V gene. The V gene lost 2 bases and the J gene lost 4 bases, with 8 bases spanning the gap. The CDR3 loop reads CASSFLSADTQYF. The CDR3 DNA reads as TGCGCCAGCAGCTTTTTATCGGCAGATACGCAGTATTTT. Based on the CDR3 plus reference TRBV5-1 and TRBJ2-3, the full variable domain is KAGVTQTPRYLIKTRGQQVTLSCSPISGHRSVSWYQQTPGQGLQFLFEYFSETQRNKGNFPGRFSGRQFSNSRSEMNVSTLELGDSALYLCASSFLSADTQYFGPGTRLTVL.

The CDR3 is CASSLGLGTKGGHNEQFF. The DNA of the CDR3 is TGTGCCAGCAGCTTAGGCTTGGGGACAAAGGGAGGGCACAATGAGCAGTTCTTC. The J gene is TRBJ2-1, the V gene TRBV11-3, with D maybe TRBD2 (7 bases). This CDR3 has 18 residues. Trimming pared 1 base from V and 5 bases from J, leaving 21 bases between. The V gene's germline CDR1 is SGHNT and CDR2 YENEEA. Filled out from reference TRBV11-3 and TRBJ2-1, the complete variable domain reads EAGVVQSPRYKIIEKKQPVAFWCNPISGHNTLYWYLQNLGQGPELLIRYENEEAVDDSQLPKDRFSAERLKGVDSTLKIQPAELGDSAVYLCASSLGLGTKGGHNEQFFGPGTRLTVL.

This sequence joins TRBV7-7 and TRBJ2-5; the D gene is possibly TRBD2 (6 bases). The germline CDR1 and CDR2 sequences are SSHAT and FNYEAQ (reference sequence). The length of the CDR3 is 15 residues. Trimming removed 1 base from V and 1 base from J, with 10 bases in between. This CDR3 is CASSLGSGSQETQYF. In nucleotides, the CDR3 is TGTGCCAGCAGCTTAGGTTCCGGGAGCCAAGAGACCCAGTACTTC.

The chain joins TRBV10-3 to TRBJ1-2; D remains unclear. The germline gives CDR1 ENHRY, CDR2 SYGVKD. The CDR3 has 12 residues. V lost 8 bases to trimming and J lost 8 bases, with 15 bases between them. The CDR3 DNA is TGTGCCATCGGGAAGGCTCTGGGAGGCTACACCTTC. Translated: CAIGKALGGYTF.

This chain joins TRBV7-9 and TRBJ2-1, with 10 bases aligning to TRBD2. V trimming: 5 bases; J trimming: 12 bases; junction bases outside the gene matches: 16. The CDR3 contains 16 residues. The V gene's germline CDR1 is SEHNR and CDR2 FQNEAQ (reference sequence). The CDR3 DNA reads as TGTGCCAGCAGCCCGAGGACTAGCGGACGATGGATTCCGCAGTTCTTC. Protein product: CASSPRTSGRWIPQFF. The full variable domain, completed using reference TRBV7-9 and TRBJ2-1, is DTGVSQNPRHKITKRGQNVTFRCDPISEHNRLYWYRQTLGQGPEFLTYFQNEAQLEKSRLLSDRFSAERPKGSFSTLEIQRTEQGDSAMYLCASSPRTSGRWIPQFFGPGTRLTVL.

The CDR3 region is CASSVGLAGGVVLDEQFF. The CDR3 DNA reads as TGTGCCAGCAGCGTAGGACTAGCGGGAGGAGTTGTTTTGGATGAGCAGTTCTTC. This chain connects TRBV9 to TRBJ2-1, with 13 bases aligning to TRBD2. CDR3 length: 18 amino acids. With 0 bases clipped from V and 8 bases from J, the junction kept 11 bases outside the gene matches. Germline V CDR1 and CDR2: SGDLS, YYNGEE.

The chain carries TRBV6-5 and TRBJ1-5; D gene uncertain. V gave up 0 bases and J gave up 5 bases, with 5 bases separating them. The CDR3 contains 13 residues. Germline CDR1 reads MNHEY; CDR2 reads SVGAGI. CDR3 coding DNA: TGTGCCAGCAGTTACTCTGAAGATCAGCCCCAGCATTTT. It codes for CASSYSEDQPQHF.

The chain recombines TRBV6-1 with TRBJ2-1, with D uncertain. Trimming took off 2 bases at V and 8 bases at J, with 13 bases between the two ends. CDR1 MNHNS and CDR2 SASEGT come from the germline V gene. The CDR3 consists of 14 residues. The CDR3 DNA reads as TGTGCCAGCAGTGAACTCGCGAGGTCGGATGAGCAGTTCTTC. Protein: CASSELARSDEQFF.

This sequence joins TRBV25-1 and TRBJ2-5; TRBD2 matches 10 bases. This CDR3 region has 15 residues. The germline V gene encodes CDR1 MGHDK and CDR2 SYGVNS. The J segment lost 2 bases and the V segment lost 4 bases, leaving 4 bases of the junction unmatched. The CDR3 DNA follows: TGTGCCAGCAGTGGAGGGACTAGCGCACAAGAGACCCAGTACTTC. It specifies CASSGGTSAQETQYF.

The V and J genes are TRBV2 and TRBJ2-1, with D unresolved. This CDR3 is 14 amino acids long. V lost 9 bases and J 9 bases, leaving 21 bases between the germline ends. Looked up from germline, CDR1 is SNHLY and CDR2 is FYNNEI. CDR3 DNA sequence: TGTGCCAGTGGGTGGGCACCAAATAGAGGTGAGCAGTTCTTC. It specifies CASGWAPNRGEQFF.

V is TRBV19 and J is TRBJ1-5; TRBD1 is a possible D gene (5 bases). V was cut by 1 base and J by 9 bases, with 7 bases left in between. Per the germline V gene, CDR1 is LNHDA and CDR2 is SQIVND (reference sequence). This CDR3 comprises 12 residues. CDR3 amino acids: CASSIVGGPQHF. The CDR3 DNA is TGTGCCAGTAGTATAGTGGGGGGGCCCCAGCATTTT.

The chain carries TRBV3-1 (or the pseudogene TRBV3-2) and TRBJ2-3, with unresolved D. Germline lookup yields CDR1 LGHDT and CDR2 YNNKEL (reference sequence). There are 14 residues in the CDR3. Trimming stripped 4 bases from V and 7 bases from J, with 15 bases between. The CDR3 reads CASSRSTPTNTQYF. In DNA, the CDR3 is TGTGCCAGCAGCCGTTCTACCCCCACGAATACGCAGTATTTT.

The V call is TRBV18, the J call TRBJ1-1; the D is unclear. V lost 4 bases to trimming and J lost 0 bases, with 21 bases between them. This CDR3 is 18 amino acids long. CDR1 and CDR2 from the germline V gene are KGHSH and LQKENI. CDR3 sequence (DNA): TGTGCCAGCTCACTGCGCCCCACGACTGCGCGGGTGAACACTGAAGCTTTCTTT. It codes for CASSLRPTTARVNTEAFF.

This clone has more than one count but fewer than ten. At the DNA level, this CDR3 is encoded by other sequences in the same sample as well. The rearrangement uses TRBV7-9 and TRBJ1-5, with a tentative D call TRBD1 (6 bases). The CDR3 has 15 amino acids. CDR1 SEHNR and CDR2 FQNEAQ come from the germline V gene (reference sequence). Deletions cut 5 bases from V and 3 bases from J, with 14 bases between. For the CDR3, the DNA is TGTGCCAGCAGCCTACAGGGAGGGGTCAATCAGCCCCAGCATTTT. Translating it yields CASSLQGGVNQPQHF. The full variable domain, its missing parts supplied by reference TRBV7-9 and TRBJ1-5, is DTGVSQNPRHKITKRGQNVTFRCDPISEHNRLYWYRQTLGQGPEFLTYFQNEAQLEKSRLLSDRFSAERPKGSFSTLEIQRTEQGDSAMYLCASSLQGGVNQPQHFGDGTRLSIL.

The count of this clone is one. The gene calls are TRBV18 and TRBJ2-1; D not certain. The germline V and J ends were trimmed by 3 bases and 5 bases, with 8 bases remaining between them. Germline loops: CDR1 KGHSH, CDR2 LQKENI. The CDR3 loop spans 13 amino acids. CDR3 protein: CASSPPQNNEQFF. The CDR3 DNA sequence: TGTGCCAGCTCACCGCCACAGAACAATGAGCAGTTCTTC.